This T cell receptor (beta chain) was captured by sequencing in a study of T-cell memory formation after mild COVID-19 (dated by TCRdb to the early 2020s). Background on the whole study: TCR sequence clusters from the two donors were largely donor specific. In two donors, T-cell clones that expanded and contracted after mild COVID-19 were followed by sequencing TCRalpha and TCRbeta repertoires longitudinally. The cohort was made up of two young adult volunteers, one female and one male, who were previously healthy. Broad study findings and their caveats: The study covered only two mild cases, and larger cohorts including severe cases with pre-infection samples were considered necessary. Some responding clones were detected in pre-infection memory, which suggested that pre-existing cross-reactive memory T cells had joined the SARS-CoV-2 response. SARS-CoV-2 specificity was not confirmed for the second-wave clones peaking on day 37. Contracting CD4+ clones turned up mainly in the CM and EM memory subsets, whereas EMRA was where CD8+ clones were enriched. Balanced CD4/CD8 phenotypes were observed for clones contracting from day 15 to 85, whereas a bias towards CD4+ was observed for a second wave of clones expanding from day 15 to 37.

About this clonotype itself: The clone's antigen remains unknown. No base qualities exist here, and no much larger clone lies one base off it.

Ficoll-Paque density gradient centrifugation was used to isolate PBMCs. Sequencer: Illumina NovaSeq 6000. cDNA libraries for TCRalpha and TCRbeta were prepared by 5'RACE using constant-segment primers, with sample barcodes and unique molecular identifiers added. RNA was extracted from every sample with Trizol reagent. The libraries were amplified in two PCR steps, and the second step added a second sample barcode and Illumina TruSeq adapters. The libraries were sequenced on an Illumina NovaSeq using 2 x 150 bp paired-end reads. As for the original processing: Demultiplexing of reads and collapsing into UMI-guided consensus sequences were performed with migec v1.2.7. Using mixcr v2.1.11, UMI consensuses were aligned to TRA and TRB V and J templates and then assembled into clonotypes. Expanded or contracted clonotypes were those called significant by both edgeR and NoisET, with noise models trained on biological replicates. For edgeR calls, the thresholds were a false discovery rate-adjusted p below 0.01 and a log2 fold-change of 1. As an exploratory analysis of dynamics, max-normalized trajectories of the 1000 most abundant clonotypes were examined by PCA with hierarchical clustering. Each responding clone was given a CD4 or CD8 phenotype based on the CD4+ and CD8+ repertoires, which had been sequenced separately. TCRdb trimmed public reads at Q25 via fastp, called clones via MiXCR and kept in-frame beta chains. Here each entry gathers all rows of one CDR3 protein and keeps the most common genes and DNA. It is TCRdb's table, rather than the study itself, that gives the V and J calls and clone size. This sample holds 350,000 to 500,000 distinct CDR3 sequences; less than 25% were observed only once. Less than 15% of the sample comes from the top ten.

The CDR3, cysteine through phenylalanine, is 15 amino acids long. Kept here is only the CDR3 DNA, which spans 45 bases and is read in frame from base 1. V lost 9 bases and J lost 3 bases; the stretch between them is 18 bases long. For CDR1 and CDR2, the germline V gene (reference sequence) lists LNHDA and SQIVND. The chain links TRBV19 with TRBJ1-5; the D region possibly corresponds to TRBD1 (5 bases align). This TCR was recovered from an adult woman who had mild COVID-19 (a few samples of this study predate the infection). The sample titles of this study are shuffled in the database, so cell type and time point are left out; the donor was told from shared clones. Sequencing was performed on PBMCs or a T cell subset sorted from them (not recorded which). In nucleotide form, the sequence is TGTGCCAGCCGGGAGGCAGGGATCAACAATCAGCCCCAGCATTTT. This encodes CASREAGINNQPQHF.